This T cell receptor beta chain derives from a study of blood T cell repertoires in COVID-19. Overall study context: COVID-19 samples collected from the United States, Italy and Spain covered acute and convalescent phases. The cDNA or gDNA used as material had been derived from T cells, B-cell-depleted T cells, or PBMCs.

It was during active infection that Seattle patients were enrolled and then longitudinally followed. The length of the CDR3 is 18 residues. Germline CDR1 is SNHLY and CDR2 is FYNNEI. V lost 6 bases to trimming and J lost 8 bases; unmatched junction nucleotides: 22. In the original analysis: Cell counts per sample came from amplifying reference gene primers. TCRdb keeps only in-frame clones here, not all; method: immunoSEQ multiplex PCR. V and J calls and clone size are as listed in that table; D and trimming were resolved from the DNA. The table records 220,000 or so clones, 86% of them present only once.

The TCR originated in a woman aged 45-60 years with COVID-19, enrolled during active disease. What was sequenced was peripheral blood. V and J are TRBV2 and TRBJ2-1, with 7 nucleotides matching TRBD2. For the CDR3, the DNA is TGTGCCAGCAGGCCGAGAGGGTGGGCTAGCGGTGATGTGGATGAGCAGTTCTTC. This sequence encodes CASRPRGWASGDVDEQFF.